The clone carrying this TCR beta chain showed up many times. The study made its TCR cDNA through 5'RACE template switching. That step introduced a universal primer site along with UMIs. One entry per CDR3 protein results from TCRdb running MiXCR on the 5' RACE reads. Of 40,000 to 50,000 distinct CDR3 sequences listed, 6.8% are singletons. This entry comes from a study of T cells after yellow fever vaccination. In the study overall: Those fractions that held only low numbers of cells were prepared using the SMART-Seq v4 Ultra Low Input RNA kit.

Germline CDR1 SGHRS, CDR2 YFSETQ. Trimming took 0 bases from V and 4 from J; bases not matched to a gene: 6. The CDR3 covers 16 residues. The chain couples TRBV5-1 to TRBJ2-3; 9 nucleotides match TRBD2. This receptor was identified in a man aged 25-45 years who received the YFV17D yellow fever vaccine. Sequences were derived from CD8+ T cells not binding an NS4B(214-222) dextramer, sorted from PBMCs, sampled 45 days after the yellow fever booster vaccination. The CDR3 DNA reads TGCGCCAGCAGCTTGGGGATTCTAGCGGGATCAGATACGCAGTATTTT. Its protein is CASSLGILAGSDTQYF.